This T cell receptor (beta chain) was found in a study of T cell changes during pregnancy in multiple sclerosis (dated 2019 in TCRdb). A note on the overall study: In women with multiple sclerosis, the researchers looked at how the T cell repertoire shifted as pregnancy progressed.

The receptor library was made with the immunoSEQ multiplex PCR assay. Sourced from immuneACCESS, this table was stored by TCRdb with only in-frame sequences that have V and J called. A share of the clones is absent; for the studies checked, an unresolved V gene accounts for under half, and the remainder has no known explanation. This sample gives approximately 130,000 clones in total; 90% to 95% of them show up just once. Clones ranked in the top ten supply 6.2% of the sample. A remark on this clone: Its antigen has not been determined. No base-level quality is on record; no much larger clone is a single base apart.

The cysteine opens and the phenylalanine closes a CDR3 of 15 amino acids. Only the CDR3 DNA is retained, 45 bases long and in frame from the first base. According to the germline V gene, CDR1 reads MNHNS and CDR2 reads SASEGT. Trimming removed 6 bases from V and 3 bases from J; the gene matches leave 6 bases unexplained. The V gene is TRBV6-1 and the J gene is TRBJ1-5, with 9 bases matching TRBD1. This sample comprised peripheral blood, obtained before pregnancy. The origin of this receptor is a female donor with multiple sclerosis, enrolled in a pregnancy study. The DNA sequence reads TGTGCCAGCAGGGGACAGGGAACCCTCAATCAGCCCCAGCATTTT. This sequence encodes CASRGQGTLNQPQHF.